The rows below give T cell receptor beta chains drawn from one sample of a study of OX40 agonist ivuxolimab in advanced cancers. This table comes from immunoSEQ multiplex PCR, and its TCRdb copy is limited to in-frame clones, with some not included. The table records 75,000 to 95,000 clones, 65% to 90% of them present only once. Sequencing was performed on CD4+ or CD8+ T cells sorted from blood, taken in a trial of the OX40 agonist ivuxolimab. All receptors come from an adult with an advanced solid tumor such as melanoma, head and neck, liver or kidney cancer. Each CDR3 is given with its conserved first and last residue.

cdr3_length	v_call	j_call	cdr3_aa
17	TRBV23-1	TRBJ2-1	CASSQVDGPLGTNEQFF
16	TRBV5-1	TRBJ2-7	CASSHTRGTGGYEQYF
14	TRBV19	TRBJ1-1	CASSIEGDRLEAFF
15	TRBV7-2	TRBJ1-1	CASSLAGTGTTEAFF
17	TRBV4-1	TRBJ1-3	CASSQGGGGAAGNTIYF
14	TRBV9	TRBJ1-2	CASSPAWQGYGYTF
13	TRBV7-7	TRBJ2-7	CASSPAGAHEQYF
14	TRBV6-1	TRBJ1-5	CASHRGEKNQPQHF
12	TRBV30	TRBJ2-6	CAWSFGANVLTF
13	TRBV29-1	TRBJ2-7	CSVEDWDTYEQYF
15	TRBV4-1	TRBJ1-5	CASSQGGGAVQPQHF
14	TRBV7-9	TRBJ1-2	CASSPGTVNYGYTF
15	TRBV30	TRBJ1-2	CAWRGRWDANYGYTF
16	TRBV7-2	TRBJ1-4	CASSPRVASTNEKLFF
16	TRBV19	TRBJ1-3	CASTLTPSPSGNTIYF
16	TRBV7-2	TRBJ2-1	CASSSRTGERTNEQFF
19	TRBV11-2	TRBJ2-1	CASSPRAVGGASSYNEQFF
16	TRBV5-6	TRBJ1-6	CASSFGTGGFNSPLHF
13	TRBV2	TRBJ1-6	CASRRDLNSPLHF
14	TRBV30	TRBJ2-7	CASEQRSTRYEQYF
14	TRBV6-1	TRBJ1-1	CASSLQGKNTEAFF
16	TRBV10-3	TRBJ2-7	CAISLTTSGSSYEQYF
11	TRBV30	TRBJ2-7	CALVGAYEQYF
17	TRBV7-2	TRBJ2-5	CASSFLRAVKKKETQYF
15	TRBV27	TRBJ2-1	CASSLEGYPYNEQFF
15	TRBV25-1	TRBJ2-1	CASSEPGARRIEQFF
13	TRBV11-3	TRBJ1-2	CASGTGGADGYTF
14	TRBV7-3	TRBJ1-2	CASSFSRGTNGYTF
15	TRBV4-3	TRBJ2-7	CASSQGGGGGYEQYF
14	TRBV7-3	TRBJ2-2	CASSLSGGGGELFF
18	TRBV27	TRBJ1-3	CASSLSRVHGSSGNTIYF
13	TRBV6-1	TRBJ2-7	CASSRDRNYEQYF
16	TRBV11-3	TRBJ1-1	CASSLEGQGRYTEAFF
13	TRBV2	TRBJ1-2	CASSGRGRDGYTF
13	TRBV30	TRBJ1-2	CAWSVREGHGYTF
14	TRBV4-1	TRBJ1-5	CASSQVLSNQPQHF
12	TRBV6-1	TRBJ2-3	CASRGSTDTQYF
14	TRBV4-2	TRBJ1-1	CASSQEFGTGEAFF